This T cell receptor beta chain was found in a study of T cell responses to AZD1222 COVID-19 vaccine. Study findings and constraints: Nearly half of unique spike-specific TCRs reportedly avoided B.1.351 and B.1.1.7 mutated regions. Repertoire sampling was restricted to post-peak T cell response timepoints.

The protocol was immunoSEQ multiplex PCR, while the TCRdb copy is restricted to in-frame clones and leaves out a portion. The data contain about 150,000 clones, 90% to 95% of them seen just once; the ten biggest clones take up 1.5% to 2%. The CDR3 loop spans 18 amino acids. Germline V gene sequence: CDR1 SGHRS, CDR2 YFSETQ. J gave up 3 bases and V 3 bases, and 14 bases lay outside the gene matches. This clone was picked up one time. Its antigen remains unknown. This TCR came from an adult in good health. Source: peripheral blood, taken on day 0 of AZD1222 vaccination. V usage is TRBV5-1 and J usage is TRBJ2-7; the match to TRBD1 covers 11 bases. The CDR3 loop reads CASSYTPPGTGGGYEQYF. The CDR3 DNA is TGCGCCAGCAGCTACACGCCCCCAGGGACAGGGGGAGGCTACGAGCAGTACTTC.